This passage covers 8 T cell receptor beta chains from one sample sequenced in a study of CD8 T cells in cerebrospinal fluid in Alzheimer's disease. Each CDR3 protein gets one entry in TCRdb, which reprocessed the 10x single-cell sequencing reads and gives no DNA. In all, the sample yields 950 to 1,500 distinct CDR3 sequences. Sequencing was performed on cerebrospinal fluid. The source of these receptors is a human donor in good health.

This clonotype is medium-sized by frequency. CDR3 residues: CASRGRQGPNIQYF. V is TRBV6-5 and J is TRBJ2-4; checking the TCRdb D call of TRBD1 is not possible without DNA. This CDR3 contains 14 residues. Germline loops: CDR1 MNHEY, CDR2 SVGAGI.

This clonotype is deemed medium-sized by its frequency. CDR3 residues: CASSFMGFAGETQYF. The chain has TRBV5-1 and TRBJ2-5; TCRdb's D call of TRBD2 is untestable without DNA. The CDR3 is 15 amino acids. The germline gives CDR1 SGHRS, CDR2 YFSETQ.

This clonotype is labeled large based on frequency. This chain connects TRBV7-6 to TRBJ2-1; TCRdb's D call, TRBD2, is unchecked because there is no DNA. Germline assignment: CDR1 SGHVS and CDR2 FNYEAQ. The CDR3 has 18 amino acids. The CDR3: CASSLKSRGEDSLSWQFF.

The J gene is TRBJ1-4, the V gene TRBV19; there is no DNA to check the TCRdb D call of TRBD1. Looked up from germline, CDR1 is LNHDA and CDR2 is SQIVND (reference sequence). This CDR3 has 16 residues. The CDR3 is CASSEDAGQGLRKLFF.

Considering frequency, this clonotype is large. V usage is TRBV28 and J usage is TRBJ2-7; the D call of TRBD2 rests on TCRdb alone, since no DNA is present to check it. This CDR3 has 14 residues. CDR1 is MDHEN and CDR2 is SYDVKM in the germline V gene. CDR3 residues: CAISGASASYEQYF.

This clonotype shows up as medium-sized by frequency. V gene TRBV18 combines with J gene TRBJ2-7; TCRdb's assignment of TRBD2 cannot be checked, as there is no DNA. The germline CDR1 and CDR2 sequences are KGHSH and LQKENI. This CDR3 spans 14 amino acids. The CDR3 sequence is CASSQTSGRYEQYF.

This clonotype is identified as medium-sized from frequency. This chain's CDR3 is CSVYGTGTSGRDNPYEQYF. This chain connects TRBV29-1 to TRBJ2-7; TCRdb proposes TRBD2, but this gene call is untestable without DNA. The CDR3 is made up of 19 amino acids. Germline assignment: CDR1 SQVTM and CDR2 ANQGSEA.

This clonotype counts as medium-sized by frequency. V usage is TRBV28 and J usage is TRBJ2-1; TCRdb reports TRBD2, a call that lacks DNA to check it against. CDR1 and CDR2 from the germline V gene are MDHEN and SYDVKM. The CDR3 has 17 amino acids. The CDR3 protein is CASSPGTSGRSYNEQFF.